This T cell receptor (beta chain) was recorded in a study of OX40 agonist ivuxolimab in advanced cancers. Method: immunoSEQ multiplex PCR; TCRdb's copy keeps in-frame clones and lacks some. The data show 70,000 to 100,000 clones, 75% to 90% seen once. The V and J ends lost 0 bases and 2 bases respectively, with 7 bases between them. Germline CDR1 MNHEY, CDR2 SVGAGI. CDR3 length equals 15 residues. The gene calls are TRBV6-5 and TRBJ1-4; a weak D match, TRBD1 (5 bases). The sequencing used CD4+ or CD8+ T cells sorted from blood, collected in a trial of the OX40 agonist ivuxolimab. The receptor comes from an adult with an advanced solid tumor such as melanoma, head and neck, liver or kidney cancer. The chain's CDR3 is CASSYSGVTNEKLFF. The DNA of the CDR3 is TGTGCCAGCAGTTACTCGGGGGTTACTAATGAAAAACTGTTTTTT.